The sequence of this TCR beta chain was determined in a study of CD4+ T cells in melanoma. CDR1 is SGHRS and CDR2 is YFSETQ in the germline V gene. With 0 bases removed from V and 3 bases from J, the gap between germline ends came to 12 bases. The CDR3 runs 16 residues. Repertoires were generated with immunoSEQ multiplex PCR, while TCRdb's copy carries only in-frame clones and drops some. The sample has about 14,000 clones, under 80% seen once. The rearrangement links TRBV5-1 to TRBJ2-2, with a weak D call TRBD2 (5 bases). The specimen was cells from a culture (not recorded whether cultured in vitro). This clonotype was sampled from a human donor with melanoma. CDR3 nucleotide sequence: TGCGCCAGCAGCTTGGAGCTAGCAGGCCACACCGGGGAGCTGTTTTTT. Encoded protein: CASSLELAGHTGELFF.